These 7 T cell receptor beta chains were all obtained from the same sample, sequenced in a study of molecular identifiers for immune sequencing clone quantification (dated by TCRdb to between 2017 and 2018). Libraries were prepared through PCR. Sequenced using a NextSeq 500. TCRdb reprocessed the public reads (quality trimming at Q25 with fastp, clone calling with MiXCR) and kept in-frame beta chains. Duplicate CDR3 protein sequences are folded into a single record with the most common DNA and genes. The sample table contains about 630,000 distinct CDR3 sequences; only one count was recorded for 25% of them. The ten largest account for around 0.78% of the sample. The sequencing sample was made of naive CD8+ T cells from blood, with Jurkat cell RNA spiked in. In light of the paper, this sample's cell subset or site label describes: FACS-sorted CD8+CD4-CCR7+CD45RA+ naive T cells. The source of these receptors is a human donor in good health. Some libraries in this study had Jurkat cell RNA spiked in.

A remark on this clonotype: Lacking the conserved final phenylalanine or tryptophan, this CDR3 likely reflects a read error. The V call is TRBV13, the J call TRBJ2-7; D call uncertain. The CDR3 has 12 residues. Germline loops: CDR1 PRHDT, CDR2 FYEKMQ (reference sequence). The V end was cut by 4 bases, the J end by 1 base, with 5 bases between. The CDR3 DNA reads TGTGCCAGCAGCTCGAGTTCCTACGAGCAGTACATC. Its protein is CASSSSSYEQYI.

This chain connects TRBV12-3 or TRBV12-4 to TRBJ2-1; TRBD1 matches at 8 bases. The CDR3 runs to 15 residues. The J segment lost 7 bases and the V segment lost 7 bases, leaving 12 bases of the junction unmatched. The CDR3 nucleotides are TGTGCCAGCACCGTAATAACCAGGGGGCGGAATGAGCAGTTCTTC. Protein product: CASTVITRGRNEQFF.

This clonotype was counted at least ten times. The chain combines TRBV27 with TRBJ2-7, with TRBD1 matching 10 bases. The length of the CDR3 is 15 residues. V was pared by 6 bases and J by 1 base, with 6 bases of the junction left unmatched. The germline CDR1 and CDR2 sequences are MNHEY and SMNVEV (reference sequence). The CDR3 loop reads CASSLTGQGSYEQYF. The CDR3 DNA follows: TGTGCCAGCAGCTTGACGGGACAGGGGTCCTACGAGCAGTACTTC.

This clonotype was recorded at least ten times. J is TRBJ2-2 and V is TRBV7-9, with D perhaps TRBD2 (6 bases). Germline V gene lookup returns CDR1 SEHNR and CDR2 FQNEAQ (reference sequence). This CDR3 is 15 amino acids long. The V and J ends lost 10 bases and 1 base respectively, with 16 bases between them. The CDR3 DNA follows: TGTGCCATACTCGCCGGGACTCAGAACACCGGGGAGCTGTTTTTT. It specifies CAILAGTQNTGELFF.

This clonotype was detected ten times or more. V is TRBV15 and J is TRBJ1-4, with D possibly being TRBD1 (6 bases). V gave up 1 base and J gave up 8 bases, with 17 bases separating them. The CDR3 sequence is 16 residues long. Germline CDR1 LNHNV, CDR2 YYDKDF (reference sequence). The CDR3 DNA is TGTGCCACCAGCAGAGTCCCCGGGGGGCACGACGAAAAACTGTTTTTT. It codes for CATSRVPGGHDEKLFF.

Details on this clonotype: A clone one base away is much larger, so this may be a read error. The CDR3 DNA reads TGTGCCAGCAGCCTGGGACAGGGGGCCCTCACTGAAGCTTCCTTT. Residues: CASSLGQGALTEASF. V gene TRBV7-9 combines with J gene TRBJ1-1; 12 positions match TRBD1. This CDR3 is built from 15 residues. Germline V gives CDR1 SEHNR, CDR2 FQNEAQ (reference sequence). The variable domain in full, completed from reference TRBV7-9 and TRBJ1-1, reads DTGVSQNPRHKITKRGQNVTFRCDPISEHNRLYWYRQTLGQGPEFLTYFQNEAQLEKSRLLSDRFSAERPKGSFSTLEIQRTEQGDSAMYLCASSLGQGALTEASFGQGTRLTVV.

This clonotype came up once. Its ends do not fully match the called genes, so a read error is possible. The chain couples TRBV27 to TRBJ2-1; D remains unclear. CDR3 length: 15 residues. Germline CDR1 and CDR2: MNHEY and SMNVEV (reference sequence). The CDR3 sequence is CASSLTASSYNGQFF. The CDR3 nucleotides are TGTGCCAGCAGTCTTACCGCGAGCTCCTACAATGGGCAGTTCTTC.